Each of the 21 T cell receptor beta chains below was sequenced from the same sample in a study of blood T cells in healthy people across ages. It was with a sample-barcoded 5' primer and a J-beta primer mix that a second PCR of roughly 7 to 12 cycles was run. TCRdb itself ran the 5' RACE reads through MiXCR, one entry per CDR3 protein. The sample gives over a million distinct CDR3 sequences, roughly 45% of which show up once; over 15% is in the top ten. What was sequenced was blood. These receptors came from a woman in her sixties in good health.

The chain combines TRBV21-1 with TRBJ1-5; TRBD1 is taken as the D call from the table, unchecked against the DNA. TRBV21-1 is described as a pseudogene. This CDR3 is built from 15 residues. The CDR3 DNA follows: TGTGCCAGCAGCAAGAACAGGGAGGCCAATCAGCCCCAGCATTTT. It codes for CASSKNREANQPQHF.

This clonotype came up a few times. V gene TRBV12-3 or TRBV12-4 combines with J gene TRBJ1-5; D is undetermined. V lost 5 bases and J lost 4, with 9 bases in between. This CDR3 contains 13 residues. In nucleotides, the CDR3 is TGTGCCAGCAGTCCCTCGACTAATCAGCCCCAGCATTTT. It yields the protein CASSPSTNQPQHF.

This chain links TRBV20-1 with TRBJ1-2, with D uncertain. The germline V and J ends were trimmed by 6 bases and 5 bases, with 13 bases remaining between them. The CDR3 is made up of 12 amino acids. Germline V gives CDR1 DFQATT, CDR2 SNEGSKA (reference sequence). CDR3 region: CSARPDRYGYTF. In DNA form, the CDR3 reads TGCAGTGCGCGACCTGATCGGTATGGCTACACCTTC.

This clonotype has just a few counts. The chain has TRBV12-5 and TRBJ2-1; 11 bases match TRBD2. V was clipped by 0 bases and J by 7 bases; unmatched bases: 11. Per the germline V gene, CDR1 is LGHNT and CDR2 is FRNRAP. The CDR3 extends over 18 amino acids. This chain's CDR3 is CASGLVPVMTSGKNEQFF. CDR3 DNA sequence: TGTGCTAGTGGTTTGGTACCTGTGATGACTAGCGGGAAGAATGAGCAGTTCTTC.

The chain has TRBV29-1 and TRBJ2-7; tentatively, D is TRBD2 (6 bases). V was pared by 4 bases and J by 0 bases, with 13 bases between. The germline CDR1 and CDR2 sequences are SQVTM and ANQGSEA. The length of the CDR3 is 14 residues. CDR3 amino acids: CSVAGVGNSYEQYF. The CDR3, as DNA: TGCAGCGTTGCGGGGGTAGGGAACTCCTACGAGCAGTACTTC.

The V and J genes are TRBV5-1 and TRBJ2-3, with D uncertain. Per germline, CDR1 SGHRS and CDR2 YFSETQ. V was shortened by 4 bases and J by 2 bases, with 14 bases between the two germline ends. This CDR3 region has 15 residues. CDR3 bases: TGCGCCAGCAGCCTCCCGGCATCCACCACAGATACGCAGTATTTT. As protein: CASSLPASTTDTQYF.

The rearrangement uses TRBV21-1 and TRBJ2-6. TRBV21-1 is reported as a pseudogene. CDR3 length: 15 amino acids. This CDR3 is CASSKLTPGANVLTF. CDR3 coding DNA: TGTGCCAGCAGCAAACTAACACCCGGGGCCAACGTCCTGACTTTC.

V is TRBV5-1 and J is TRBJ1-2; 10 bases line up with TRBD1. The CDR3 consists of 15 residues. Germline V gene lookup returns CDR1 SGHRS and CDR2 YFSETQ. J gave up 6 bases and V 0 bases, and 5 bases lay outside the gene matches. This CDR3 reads CASSLAGTGVDGYTF. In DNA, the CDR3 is TGCGCCAGCAGCTTGGCCGGGACAGGGGTGGATGGCTACACCTTC.

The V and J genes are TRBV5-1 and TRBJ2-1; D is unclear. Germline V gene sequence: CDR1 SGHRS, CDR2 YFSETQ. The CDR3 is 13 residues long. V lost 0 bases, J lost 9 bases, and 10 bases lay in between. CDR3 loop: CASSLAAGPEQFF. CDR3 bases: TGCGCCAGCAGCTTGGCCGCTGGGCCTGAGCAGTTCTTC.

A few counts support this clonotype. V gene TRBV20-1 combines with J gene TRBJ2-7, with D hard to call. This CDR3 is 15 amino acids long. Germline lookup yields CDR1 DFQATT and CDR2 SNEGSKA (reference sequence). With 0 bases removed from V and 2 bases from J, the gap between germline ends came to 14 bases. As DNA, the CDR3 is TGCAGTGCTAGAGATCCCCTCGACTTAACCTACGAGCAGTACTTC. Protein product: CSARDPLDLTYEQYF.

DNA for the CDR3: TGTGCCAGCAGTTCGGGAGGGATTACGGGGCAGTACTTC. Protein product: CASSSGGITGQYF. The J gene is TRBJ2-5, the V gene TRBV27, with TRBD2 identical over 8 bases. The CDR3 spans 13 residues. CDR1 MNHEY and CDR2 SMNVEV come from the germline V gene (reference sequence). V lost 4 bases to trimming and J lost 11 bases; unmatched junction nucleotides: 9.

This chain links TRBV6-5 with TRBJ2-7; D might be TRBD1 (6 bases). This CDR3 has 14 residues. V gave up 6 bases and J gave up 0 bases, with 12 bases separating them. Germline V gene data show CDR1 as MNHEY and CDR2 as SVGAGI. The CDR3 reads CASSSQGSSYEQYF. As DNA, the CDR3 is TGTGCCAGCAGCTCTCAGGGGAGCTCCTACGAGCAGTACTTC.

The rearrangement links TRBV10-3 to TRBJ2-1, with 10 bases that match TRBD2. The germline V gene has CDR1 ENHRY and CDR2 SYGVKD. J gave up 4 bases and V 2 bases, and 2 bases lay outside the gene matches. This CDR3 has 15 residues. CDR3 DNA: TGTGCCATCAGTGAGGAGCGGGAGGGTTACAATGAGCAGTTCTTC. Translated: CAISEEREGYNEQFF.

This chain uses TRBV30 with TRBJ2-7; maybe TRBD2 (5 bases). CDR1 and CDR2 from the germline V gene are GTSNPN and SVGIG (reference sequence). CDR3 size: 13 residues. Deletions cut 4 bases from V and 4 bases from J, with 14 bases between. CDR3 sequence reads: CAWTSDFSYEQYF. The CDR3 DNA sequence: TGTGCCTGGACGTCGGACTTTTCTTACGAGCAGTACTTC.

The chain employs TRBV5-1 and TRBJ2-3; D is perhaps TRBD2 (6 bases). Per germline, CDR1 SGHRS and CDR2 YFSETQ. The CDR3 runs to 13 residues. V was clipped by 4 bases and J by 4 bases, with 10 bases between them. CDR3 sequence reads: CASSGGKADTQYF. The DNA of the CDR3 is TGCGCCAGCAGCGGGGGGAAAGCAGATACGCAGTATTTT.

The CDR3 DNA sequence: TGTGCCAGCAGCCAAAAAGCGGGAGGCGGCAATGAGCAGTACTTC. The encoded protein is CASSQKAGGGNEQYF. This chain uses TRBV3-1 with TRBJ2-7, with 9 positions matching TRBD2. This CDR3 contains 15 residues. Germline-derived CDR1 and CDR2 are LGHDT and YNNKEL (reference sequence). J gave up 7 bases and V 2 bases, and 9 bases lay outside the gene matches.

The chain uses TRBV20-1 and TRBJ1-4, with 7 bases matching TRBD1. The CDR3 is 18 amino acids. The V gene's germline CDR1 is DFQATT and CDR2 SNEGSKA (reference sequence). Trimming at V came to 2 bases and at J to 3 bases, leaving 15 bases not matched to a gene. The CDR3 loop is CSARRGTGALKANEKLFF. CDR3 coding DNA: TGCAGTGCTAGACGGGGAACAGGGGCACTCAAAGCTAATGAAAAACTGTTTTTT.

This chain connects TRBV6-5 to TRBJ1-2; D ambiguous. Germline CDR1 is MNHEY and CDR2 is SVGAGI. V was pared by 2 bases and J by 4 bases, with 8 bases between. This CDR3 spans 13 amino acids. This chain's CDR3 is CASSYISGYGYTF. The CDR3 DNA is TGTGCCAGCAGTTACATCAGTGGCTATGGCTACACCTTC.

The CDR3 nucleotides read TGTGCCAGCAGTGACGTTAGCGGATCTGTTGATGAGCAGTTCTTC. It translates to CASSDVSGSVDEQFF. This chain links TRBV7-9 with TRBJ2-1, with a possible D match to TRBD2 (6 bases). The germline V and J ends were trimmed by 6 bases and 8 bases, with 20 bases remaining between them. The CDR3 has 15 amino acids. Germline lookup yields CDR1 SEHNR and CDR2 FQNEAQ (reference sequence).

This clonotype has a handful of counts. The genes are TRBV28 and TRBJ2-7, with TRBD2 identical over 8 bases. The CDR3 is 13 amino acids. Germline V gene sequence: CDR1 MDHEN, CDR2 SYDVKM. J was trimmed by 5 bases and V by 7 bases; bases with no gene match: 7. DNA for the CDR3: TGTGCCAGCACCCAAGCGGGGGCGAACGAGCAGTACTTC. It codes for CASTQAGANEQYF. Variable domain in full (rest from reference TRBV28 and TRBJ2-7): DVKVTQSSRYLVKRTGEKVFLECVQDMDHENMFWYRQDPGLGLRLIYFSYDVKMKEKGDIPEGYSVSREKKERFSLILESASTNQTSMYLCASTQAGANEQYFGPGTRLTVT.

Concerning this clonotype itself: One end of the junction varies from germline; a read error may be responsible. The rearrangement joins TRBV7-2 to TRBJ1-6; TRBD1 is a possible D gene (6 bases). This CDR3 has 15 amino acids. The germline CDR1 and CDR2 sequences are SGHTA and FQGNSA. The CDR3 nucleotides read TGTGCCAGCAGCTTAAAAGCAGGGGCTGGATCACTCCTCCACTTT. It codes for CASSLKAGAGSLLHF.